What follows are 28 T cell receptor beta chains derived from one specimen sequenced in a study of blood T cell repertoires in COVID-19. TCRdb's table, derived via immunoSEQ multiplex PCR, lists solely in-frame clones and lacks some. This table holds about 11,000 clones, 60% to 80% found once. The material sequenced was peripheral blood. The receptors here all came from a man between 60 and 75 years old with COVID-19, enrolled during active disease.

J is TRBJ1-5 and V is TRBV24-1, with 8 bases aligning to TRBD1. The CDR3 runs to 16 residues. In germline, CDR1 is KGHDR, CDR2 SFDVKD. Trimming took 4 bases from V and 5 from J; bases not matched to a gene: 9. CDR3 DNA sequence: TGTGCCACCAGTGACCGGAATGACAGGGGACATCAGCCCCAGCATTTT. The encoded protein is CATSDRNDRGHQPQHF.

This clone was counted a single time. The chain couples TRBV10-3 to TRBJ2-1; 10 positions agree with TRBD1. CDR1 ENHRY and CDR2 SYGVKD come from the germline V gene. This CDR3 is 13 amino acids long. The J segment lost 6 bases and the V segment lost 8 bases, leaving 4 bases of the junction unmatched. The CDR3 here is CAIGGQGFNEQFF. The DNA of the CDR3 is TGTGCCATCGGGGGACAGGGGTTCAATGAGCAGTTCTTC.

V is TRBV27 and J is TRBJ1-6; D gene unclear. CDR3 length: 13 residues. The germline CDR1 and CDR2 sequences are MNHEY and SMNVEV (reference sequence). Deletions cut 5 bases from V and 7 bases from J, with 9 bases between. CDR3 region: CASSAVLNSPLHF. CDR3 bases: TGTGCCAGCAGTGCTGTCCTAAATTCACCCCTCCACTTT.

This chain connects TRBV6-2 or TRBV6-3 to TRBJ2-5, with D maybe TRBD1 (5 bases). Germline CDR1 reads MNHEY; CDR2 reads SVGEGT. Trimming pared 3 bases from V and 2 bases from J, leaving 16 bases between. This CDR3 has 16 residues. The CDR3 loop is CASSYTIGDYQETQYF. CDR3 sequence (DNA): TGTGCCAGCAGTTATACGATAGGGGATTATCAAGAGACCCAGTACTTC.

The chain joins TRBV6-4 to TRBJ2-3; 10 bases are shared with TRBD1. The CDR3 has 14 amino acids. With 8 bases clipped from V and 6 bases from J, the junction kept 8 bases outside the gene matches. Germline V gene lookup returns CDR1 MRHNA and CDR2 SNTAGT. In DNA, the CDR3 is TGTGCCAGCTCGGGACAGGGGAATAAGGATACGCAGTATTTT. Translating it yields CASSGQGNKDTQYF.

The CDR3 reads CASSFWAPNQPQHF. CDR3 DNA sequence: TGTGCCAGCAGCTTCTGGGCCCCGAATCAGCCCCAGCATTTT. The gene calls are TRBV7-2 and TRBJ1-5; the D is unclear. The CDR3 spans 14 residues. Germline V gives CDR1 SGHTA, CDR2 FQGNSA. V was pared by 3 bases and J by 4 bases, with 10 bases between.

CDR3 residues: CSASGGVGYTF. The CDR3, as DNA: TGCAGTGCTAGCGGGGGGGTGGGCTACACCTTC. This rearrangement joins TRBV20-1 to TRBJ1-2; D is perhaps TRBD1 (5 bases). This CDR3 comprises 11 residues. The ends were cut back, 3 bases at V and 8 bases at J, with 10 bases in the middle. Germline lookup yields CDR1 DFQATT and CDR2 SNEGSKA (reference sequence).

This sequence joins TRBV5-4 and TRBJ2-7; 7 bases line up with TRBD1. Germline CDR1 is SGHNT and CDR2 is YYREEE (reference sequence). The CDR3 consists of 13 residues. The J segment lost 3 bases and the V segment lost 4 bases, leaving 4 bases of the junction unmatched. The CDR3 bases are TGTGCCAGCAGCCCCCGACAGGGCTACGAGCAGTACTTC. As protein: CASSPRQGYEQYF.

This clone was found a few times. This chain connects TRBV4-1 to TRBJ1-4, with D uncertain. This CDR3 region has 15 residues. The V gene lost 2 bases and the J gene lost 5 bases, with 12 bases spanning the gap. Germline CDR1 MGHRA, CDR2 YSYEKL. As DNA, the CDR3 is TGCGCCAGCAGCCAATTTGCGGATTTCAATGAAAAACTGTTTTTT. As protein: CASSQFADFNEKLFF.

The chain employs TRBV6-5 and TRBJ1-1; no definite D call. Per germline, CDR1 MNHEY and CDR2 SVGAGI. This CDR3 spans 11 amino acids. Trimming removed 11 bases at V and 4 bases at J, with 11 bases between. The CDR3 bases are TGTGCCGCCGAATCGGTCACTGAAGCTTTCTTT. Residues: CAAESVTEAFF.

This clone was counted only a few times. This chain connects TRBV30 to TRBJ1-6, with D tentatively TRBD1 (6 bases). There are 15 residues in the CDR3. V lost 1 base and J lost 5, with 12 bases in between. Looked up from germline, CDR1 is GTSNPN and CDR2 is SVGIG (reference sequence). CDR3 in amino acids: CAWSGPRGNNSPLHF. In nucleotides, the CDR3 is TGTGCCTGGAGTGGCCCCAGGGGAAATAATTCACCCCTCCACTTT.

The chain uses TRBV4-3 and TRBJ2-3; the match to TRBD2 covers 12 bases. This CDR3 region has 15 residues. Germline-derived CDR1 and CDR2 are LGHNA and YSLEER. V was clipped by 1 base and J by 4 bases; unmatched bases: 0. The CDR3 reads CASSQGLAGADTQYF. The CDR3, as DNA: TGCGCCAGCAGCCAAGGACTAGCGGGAGCAGATACGCAGTATTTT.

The chain joins TRBV29-1 to TRBJ2-1, with 7 bases fitting TRBD1. Germline-derived CDR1 and CDR2 are SQVTM and ANQGSEA. V lost 0 bases, J lost 7 bases, and 6 bases stayed unmatched. CDR3 length: 14 amino acids. The CDR3 coding sequence is TGCAGCGTTGAAGATCGGACAGGAGGAAATGAGCAGTTCTTC. Protein product: CSVEDRTGGNEQFF.

The chain couples TRBV18 to TRBJ2-1; a weak D match, TRBD2 (5 bases). Deletions cut 2 bases from V and 0 bases from J, with 14 bases between. The germline gives CDR1 KGHSH, CDR2 LQKENI. The CDR3 consists of 17 residues. The chain's CDR3 is CASSPLYGVSSYNEQFF. In DNA, the CDR3 is TGTGCCAGCTCACCATTGTACGGGGTCAGCTCCTACAATGAGCAGTTCTTC.

This chain joins TRBV6-4 and TRBJ1-1; 9 bases agree with TRBD1. The ends lost 5 bases at V and 1 base at J; junction bases unmatched: 2. The CDR3 runs to 14 residues. Germline CDR1 is MRHNA and CDR2 is SNTAGT. CDR3 residues: CASSTGGENTEAFF. The CDR3 bases are TGTGCCAGCAGTACAGGGGGCGAGAACACTGAAGCTTTCTTT.

There are a few counts of this clone. V usage is TRBV6-2 or TRBV6-3 and J usage is TRBJ2-2; D is possibly TRBD1 (5 bases). This CDR3 has 15 residues. Per the germline V gene, CDR1 is MNHEY and CDR2 is SVGEGT. V gave up 2 bases and J gave up 9 bases, with 16 bases separating them. CDR3 residues: CASSYGAPLGRELFF. The DNA for the CDR3 is TGTGCCAGCAGTTACGGGGCCCCCCTGGGCCGGGAGCTGTTTTTT.

This clone turned up a few times. The rearrangement uses TRBV4-1 and TRBJ1-2; 10 bases map to TRBD1. After removal of 1 base from V and 4 bases from J, the junction contained 3 bases not matched to a gene. CDR3 length equals 15 residues. Looked up from germline, CDR1 is MGHRA and CDR2 is YSYEKL. The CDR3 DNA reads as TGCGCCAGCAGCCAAGCGACAGGGGGCGCCTATGGCTACACCTTC. Its translation is CASSQATGGAYGYTF.

The V call is TRBV6-5, the J call TRBJ2-1; D possibly corresponds to TRBD1 (5 bases). V was clipped by 8 bases and J by 1 base, with 6 bases between them. This CDR3 spans 12 amino acids. Germline V lookup: CDR1 MNHEY, CDR2 SVGAGI. The CDR3 sequence: CASDRSYNEQFF. Written as DNA, the CDR3 is TGTGCCAGCGACAGATCCTACAATGAGCAGTTCTTC.

This clone was detected once. This chain connects TRBV14 to TRBJ2-1; 9 positions agree with TRBD1. This CDR3 spans 16 amino acids. Germline-derived CDR1 and CDR2 are SGHDN and FVKESK. J was trimmed by 4 bases and V by 3 bases; bases with no gene match: 7. CDR3 region: CASSHHRDRAYNEQFF. The CDR3 DNA follows: TGTGCCAGCAGCCATCACCGGGACAGGGCTTACAATGAGCAGTTCTTC.

The chain couples TRBV5-6 to TRBJ1-6; the match to TRBD1 covers 9 bases. CDR3 length: 16 amino acids. Germline V gives CDR1 SGHDT, CDR2 YYEEEE. J was trimmed by 10 bases and V by 3 bases; bases with no gene match: 11. This CDR3 reads CASSSMVDRGESPLHF. The CDR3, as DNA: TGTGCCAGCAGCTCAATGGTGGACAGGGGCGAATCACCCCTCCACTTT.

The J gene is TRBJ1-2, the V gene TRBV5-4, with D perhaps matching TRBD1 (6 bases). Germline CDR1 reads SGHNT; CDR2 reads YYREEE (reference sequence). The ends were cut back, 6 bases at V and 4 bases at J, with 13 bases in the middle. The CDR3 spans 13 residues. DNA for the CDR3: TGTGCCAGCACCGGGGGGCGAGGCTATGGCTACACCTTC. Translating gives CASTGGRGYGYTF.

This clone appeared a few times. The V call is TRBV3-1 (or the pseudogene TRBV3-2), the J call TRBJ2-1; 7 bases match TRBD2. CDR3 size: 19 residues. Losses at the gene ends were 2 bases for V and 6 bases for J; bases not matched to a gene: 19. Germline V gene sequence: CDR1 LGHDT, CDR2 YNNKEL (reference sequence). CDR3 in DNA: TGTGCCAGCAGCCAATCCCCGTCTAGCGGAACACAACCGGTCAATGAGCAGTTCTTC. Translation gives CASSQSPSSGTQPVNEQFF.

The chain is built from TRBV19 and TRBJ2-3; D not certain. Trimming removed 1 base at V and 2 bases at J, with 7 bases between. Germline V gene sequence: CDR1 LNHDA, CDR2 SQIVND (reference sequence). This CDR3 is built from 14 residues. CDR3 amino acids: CASSIGAFTDTQYF. The DNA of the CDR3 is TGTGCCAGTAGTATAGGCGCGTTCACAGATACGCAGTATTTT. The full variable domain, with the rest looked up from reference TRBV19 and TRBJ2-3, is DGGITQSPKYLFRKEGQNVTLSCEQNLNHDAMYWYRQDPGQGLRLIYYSQIVNDFQKGDIAEGYSVSREKKESFPLTVTSAQKNPTAFYLCASSIGAFTDTQYFGPGTRLTVL.

This clone was observed a handful of times. The chain couples TRBV5-6 to TRBJ2-2; D is ambiguous. The V and J ends lost 0 bases and 1 base respectively, with 7 bases between them. The CDR3 spans 15 residues. Germline V gene data show CDR1 as SGHDT and CDR2 as YYEEEE. CDR3 sequence reads: CASSLEAGNTGELFF. CDR3 nucleotide sequence: TGTGCCAGCAGCTTGGAAGCAGGGAACACCGGGGAGCTGTTTTTT.

V gene TRBV4-1 combines with J gene TRBJ2-5, with 14 bases identical to TRBD2. The ends lost 1 base at V and 2 bases at J; junction bases unmatched: 0. This CDR3 has 16 residues. Germline values: CDR1 MGHRA, CDR2 YSYEKL. The CDR3 loop is CASSQGTSGGQETQYF. CDR3 DNA: TGCGCCAGCAGCCAAGGGACTAGCGGGGGGCAAGAGACCCAGTACTTC.

The V and J genes are TRBV6-1 and TRBJ1-2; a weak D match, TRBD1 (6 bases). Germline-derived CDR1 and CDR2 are MNHNS and SASEGT. Trimming pared 2 bases from V and 8 bases from J, leaving 15 bases between. This CDR3 contains 14 residues. The CDR3 sequence is CASSEFGQSLGYTF. In DNA form, the CDR3 reads TGTGCCAGCAGTGAATTTGGACAGTCATTGGGCTACACCTTC.

V is TRBV15 and J is TRBJ1-6; D is uncertain. The germline gives CDR1 LNHNV, CDR2 YYDKDF (reference sequence). The V end lost 0 bases, the J end lost 7 bases, and 13 bases lay between the germline ends. There are 16 residues in the CDR3. CDR3 in amino acids: CATSRDTVSRNSPLHF. CDR3 nucleotide sequence: TGTGCCACCAGCAGAGATACGGTGTCTAGGAATTCACCCCTCCACTTT.

This clone turned up a few times. J is TRBJ1-1 and V is TRBV12-3 or TRBV12-4, with a possible D match to TRBD1 (6 bases). The length of the CDR3 is 12 residues. Trimming cost V 5 bases and J 6 bases, with 10 bases left between them. CDR3 nucleotides: TGTGCCAGCAGTAGGGGGACGGCTGAAGCTTTCTTT. This gives the protein CASSRGTAEAFF.